This T cell receptor beta chain was recorded in a study of blood T cell repertoires in COVID-19. On the study more broadly: Sample material is recorded as cDNA or gDNA derived from T cells, B-cell-depleted T cells, or PBMCs.

Trimming took 4 bases from V and 1 from J, leaving 10 bases between them. Germline V gives CDR1 ENHRY, CDR2 SYGVKD. This CDR3 is built from 14 residues. In the study's own analysis: Reference gene primer amplification yielded estimated nucleated cell counts. TCRdb's table, derived via immunoSEQ multiplex PCR, lists solely in-frame clones and lacks some. For V, J and clone size, that table is used; D and trimming come from the DNA. The sample records around 170,000 clones, around 87% being singletons. This receptor was obtained from a man aged 55 to 70 with COVID-19, enrolled during active disease. The chain employs TRBV10-3 and TRBJ1-1; a possible D gene is TRBD1 (6 bases). Sequencing was done on a sample of peripheral blood. The CDR3 DNA is TGTGCCATCAGTGGTATAGGGGGGAACACTGAAGCTTTCTTT. Its protein product is CAISGIGGNTEAFF.